A single T cell receptor (beta chain) is shown here with its context. Its matching antigen is unknown. CD8+ and CD4+ T cells circulating in blood were sequenced for TCR beta. Isolation of CD8+ and CD4+ T cells was performed negatively, whereas enrichment of TEMRA cells was done by FACS. Germline V CDR1 and CDR2: KGHDR, SFDVKD. Trimming at V came to 5 bases and at J to 2 bases, leaving 12 bases not matched to a gene. The CDR3 has 18 residues. About 0.45 to 1 ug RNA was reverse transcribed with random hexamers. Amplification of TCR beta CDR3 was carried out by immunoSEQ multiplex PCR, which covered 54 Vbeta and 13 Jbeta segments. TCRdb redid the calling of the immunoSEQ multiplex PCR reads with MiXCR, one entry per CDR3 protein. Of 55,000 to 85,000 distinct CDR3 sequences in the sample, roughly 95% were seen once. These data belong to a study of CD8 T cells in Susac syndrome. General study results and limits: The study acknowledged a relatively small number of individuals in its TCR sequencing and HLA analysis.

The chain combines TRBV24-1 with TRBJ2-5; 11 bases align to TRBD1. What was sequenced was CD4+ T cells from PBMCs. The TCR comes from a human donor with multiple sclerosis. The CDR3 DNA sequence: TGTGCCACCAGTGTCGGGGTGCTGGGGACAGGGGGACAAGAGACCCAGTACTTC. Encoded protein: CATSVGVLGTGGQETQYF.